The 2 T cell receptor beta chains below all came from one sample that was sequenced in a study of T cells in tuberculosis. Assay used: immunoSEQ multiplex PCR; TCRdb lists only in-frame clones, some missing. This sample has 85,000 to 100,000 clones, with roughly 88% found just once. Sorting used thawed, overnight-rested PBMC stained with anti-CD3, a viability dye and GMM-loaded CD1B tetramer. CD1B tetramers were loaded with Rhodococcus equi-derived C32 glucose monomycolate. What was sequenced was CD1b-GMM tetramer-negative cells sorted from PBMCs. These receptors all stem from an adult woman with latent tuberculosis.

The V and J genes are TRBV4-1 and TRBJ2-5; TRBD1 agrees at 11 bases. J was trimmed by 1 base and V by 2 bases; bases with no gene match: 3. CDR3 length: 16 residues. Germline lookup yields CDR1 MGHRA and CDR2 YSYEKL. CDR3 amino acids: CASSQLGTGGQETQYF. In DNA form, the CDR3 reads TGCGCCAGCAGCCAACTAGGGACAGGGGGCCAAGAGACCCAGTACTTC.

The chain recombines TRBV27 with TRBJ2-7, with 9 bases that match TRBD2. This CDR3 comprises 18 residues. From germline, CDR1 is MNHEY and CDR2 SMNVEV (reference sequence). V lost 2 bases and J lost 5; bases outside the gene matches: 16. Written as DNA, the CDR3 is TGTGCCAGCAGTTTAAAGGCGGGGGGGCCCCTATCTGGAAACGAGCAGTACGTC. As protein: CASSLKAGGPLSGNEQYV.